Following are 6 T cell receptor beta chains from one sample sequenced in a study of shared clonotypes between healthy human individuals. The table came from immunoSEQ multiplex PCR; TCRdb's copy has only in-frame clones and leaves some out. The sample has about 500,000 clones; around 77% are singletons. Specimen: PBMCs. Receptors were obtained from a woman aged 40-49 years in good health. Some clones in this sample may be carry-over from other donors' samples.

Only a few counts were recorded for this clone. The rearrangement links TRBV30 to TRBJ1-4, with 9 bases that match TRBD1. This CDR3 region has 14 residues. V shed 3 bases, J shed 8 bases, and the junction held 7 bases outside the gene matches. Germline lookup yields CDR1 GTSNPN and CDR2 SVGIG (reference sequence). DNA for the CDR3: TGTGCCTGGAGACAACAGGGGGCGGGAGAAAAACTGTTTTTT. This gives the protein CAWRQQGAGEKLFF.

As regards this clone: One junction end disagrees with the germline gene, perhaps due to a read error. The chain combines TRBV15 with TRBJ1-3; no definite D call. The CDR3 sequence is 15 residues long. CDR1 and CDR2 (germline): LNHNV, YYDKDF (reference sequence). The CDR3 sequence is CATSRDPGAGNTIYF. The CDR3 DNA follows: TGTGCCACCAGCCGAGACCCAGGCGCTGGAAACACCATATATTTT.

Details on this clone: This sequence is one base from a far larger clone and is likely a read error. This chain links TRBV9 with TRBJ2-2; a weak D match, TRBD2 (5 bases). Germline V gene data show CDR1 as SGDLS and CDR2 as YYNGEE. The V end lost 3 bases, the J end lost 7 bases, and 13 bases lay between the germline ends. The CDR3 runs to 14 residues. The CDR3 reads CASSADPSLGELFF. The CDR3 region has the DNA TGTGCCAGCAGCGCAGATCCTAGCCTCGGGGAGCTGTTTTTT. Variable domain in full (rest from reference TRBV9 and TRBJ2-2): DSGVTQTPKHLITATGQRVTLRCSPRSGDLSVYWYQQSLDQGLQFLIQYYNGEERAKGNILERFSAQQFPDLHSELNLSSLELGDSALYFCASSADPSLGELFFGEGSRLTVL.

This clone was seen just once. This probably arose from a read error, given a far larger clone one base away. V gene TRBV30 combines with J gene TRBJ1-5; 10 positions match TRBD1. The germline CDR1 and CDR2 sequences are GTSNPN and SVGIG (reference sequence). This CDR3 region has 14 residues. The CDR3 here is CAWSMGQGNPPQHF. CDR3 nucleotides: TGTGCCTGGAGTATGGGACAGGGGAATCCGCCCCAGCATTTT.

The rearrangement uses TRBV2 and TRBJ2-5, with 7 nucleotides matching TRBD2. V lost 8 bases and J lost 5; bases outside the gene matches: 5. CDR1 is SNHLY, CDR2 FYNNEI, per germline. The CDR3 sequence is 12 residues long. The CDR3 region is CASSGEGETQYF. The CDR3 region has the DNA TGTGCCAGCTCCGGGGAGGGGGAGACCCAGTACTTC.

The V and J genes are TRBV7-9 and TRBJ2-7; TRBD1 matches 7 bases. J was trimmed by 3 bases and V by 4 bases; bases with no gene match: 3. The CDR3 covers 13 residues. Germline V gene lookup returns CDR1 SEHNR and CDR2 FQNEAQ (reference sequence). CDR3 DNA sequence: TGTGCCAGCAGCTCATACAGGGGCTACGAGCAGTACTTC. Its protein product is CASSSYRGYEQYF.